Below are 7 T cell receptor beta chains sequenced from a single sample in a study of blood T cell repertoires in COVID-19. Profiling relied on immunoSEQ multiplex PCR, and the TCRdb table lists in-frame clones only, not all of them. The data hold more than 90,000 clones, with over 80% observed a single time. The sample taken for sequencing was peripheral blood. The receptors stem from a woman aged 65 to 85 with acute or convalescent COVID-19.

The count of this clone is one. The rearrangement joins TRBV6-5 to TRBJ2-7; 9 nucleotides match TRBD2. Per the germline V gene, CDR1 is MNHEY and CDR2 is SVGAGI. The CDR3 totals 13 residues. With V trimmed by 6 bases and J by 3 bases, 3 bases remained unmatched. The CDR3 bases are TGTGCCAGCAGAGTAGCGGGAGTCTACGAGCAGTACTTC. Residues: CASRVAGVYEQYF.

V usage is TRBV10-3 and J usage is TRBJ1-1; TRBD1 agrees at 8 bases. Germline CDR1 reads ENHRY; CDR2 reads SYGVKD. The V and J ends lost 8 bases and 3 bases, in that order; junction bases with no gene match: 11. This CDR3 spans 15 amino acids. The CDR3: CAISDRGVEDTEAFF. The CDR3 nucleotides are TGTGCCATCTCCGACAGGGGAGTTGAGGACACTGAAGCTTTCTTT.

The chain has TRBV6-4 and TRBJ2-1; D is perhaps TRBD2 (5 bases). The CDR3 contains 15 residues. Germline V gene sequence: CDR1 MRHNA, CDR2 SNTAGT. Trimming stripped 0 bases from V and 6 bases from J, with 12 bases between. CDR3 protein: CASSDSGGRGNEQFF. DNA for the CDR3: TGTGCCAGCAGTGACTCAGGTGGGAGAGGCAATGAGCAGTTCTTC.

This clone has only one observation. The CDR3 coding sequence is TGTGCCAGTAAGGCCCAGGGGGCGGCAACTAATGAAAAACTGTTTTTT. Translated: CASKAQGAATNEKLFF. V is TRBV19 and J is TRBJ1-4, with 8 bases that match TRBD1. After removal of 7 bases from V and 0 bases from J, the junction contained 7 bases not matched to a gene. The CDR3 spans 16 residues. Germline V gives CDR1 LNHDA, CDR2 SQIVND (reference sequence).

This chain links TRBV7-9 with TRBJ1-2; 10 nucleotides align to TRBD1. The CDR3 is 16 residues long. The V segment lost 5 bases and the J segment 4 bases; nucleotides outside the gene matches: 10. Germline assignment: CDR1 SEHNR and CDR2 FQNEAQ (reference sequence). This CDR3 reads CASSTEPGQGSYGYTF. The CDR3 DNA follows: TGTGCCAGCAGCACCGAGCCGGGACAGGGGTCCTATGGCTACACCTTC. Filled out from reference TRBV7-9 and TRBJ1-2, the complete variable domain reads DTGVSQNPRHKITKRGQNVTFRCDPISEHNRLYWYRQTLGQGPEFLTYFQNEAQLEKSRLLSDRFSAERPKGSFSTLEIQRTEQGDSAMYLCASSTEPGQGSYGYTFGSGTRLTVV.

The V call is TRBV7-6, the J call TRBJ2-2; TRBD1 aligns across 10 bases. The germline gives CDR1 SGHVS, CDR2 FNYEAQ. The CDR3 sequence is 15 residues long. The trim removed 7 bases at V and 4 bases at J, leaving 6 bases unmatched. CDR3 sequence: CASNDRGRGTGELFF. DNA for the CDR3: TGTGCCAGCAATGACAGGGGGCGCGGCACCGGGGAGCTGTTTTTT.

The chain combines TRBV6-5 with TRBJ2-7, with D perhaps matching TRBD2 (6 bases). The germline V gene has CDR1 MNHEY and CDR2 SVGAGI. The V end was cut by 4 bases, the J end by 7 bases, with 11 bases between. The CDR3 spans 12 residues. In nucleotides, the CDR3 is TGTGCCAGCAGTTTCACTGCGGGGGAGCAGTACTTC. It codes for CASSFTAGEQYF.